The rows below give T cell receptor beta chains drawn from one sample of a study of control samples from healthy donors and cancer patients. TCRdb's copy holds only in-frame clones and misses some; the assay was immunoSEQ multiplex PCR. The sample holds some 150,000 clones; roughly nine tenths are singletons and the top ten take about 1.4%. The sample comprised blood. The receptors stem from a young woman in good health. Both conserved end residues are part of each CDR3. D genes are given only for firm matches. Not every row has a clone size; where given, it reads once, few, many or a size class.

d_call j_call v_call clone_size cdr3_nt cdr3_aa
. TRBJ2-7 TRBV7-2 . TGTGCCAGCAGCTTAGAAAGGGTAACTTACGAGCAGTACTTC CASSLERVTYEQYF
. TRBJ1-5 TRBV28 . TGTGCCAGCAGGGTATTTGGCAATCAGCCCCAGCATTTT CASRVFGNQPQHF
TRBD1 TRBJ1-2 TRBV29-1 . TGCAGCGTTGTTACAGGGGGCTCTGGCTACACCTTC CSVVTGGSGYTF
. TRBJ2-6 TRBV19 once TGTGCCAGTAATGCCTATCAGGGCGCTGGGGCCAACGTCCTGACTTTC CASNAYQGAGANVLTF
. TRBJ1-1 TRBV2 . TGTGCCAGCAGTGAGGCGGGGGCCCTGAACACTGAAGCTTTCTTT CASSEAGALNTEAFF
TRBD1 TRBJ1-4 TRBV6-2/TRBV6-3 . TGTGCCAGCAGTTTCTGGACAGGCCAGAATGAAAAACTGTTTTTT CASSFWTGQNEKLFF
TRBD2 TRBJ2-7 TRBV24-1 . TGTGCCACCAGTGATTTGGGGACTAGCGGGAGGTACGAGCAGTACTTC CATSDLGTSGRYEQYF
. TRBJ2-5 TRBV28 . TGTGCCAGCAGTTTACCCCGACAGACCCAGTACTTC CASSLPRQTQYF
TRBD2 TRBJ2-3 TRBV5-4 . TGTGCCAGCAGCGAGGGACTAGCGGGGGTGGTAGATACGCAGTATTTT CASSEGLAGVVDTQYF
TRBD2 TRBJ2-2 TRBV5-6 . TGTGCCAGCAGCTTGGCACTAGCGGGAGGAACCGGGGAGCTGTTTTTT CASSLALAGGTGELFF
. TRBJ2-1 TRBV6-5 . TGTGCCAGCAGTTACAGGGGGGACTACAATGAGCAGTTCTTC CASSYRGDYNEQFF
TRBD2 TRBJ2-1 TRBV5-1 . TGCGCCAGCAGCCCTAGCGGGGGCTCCTACAATGAGCAGTTCTTC CASSPSGGSYNEQFF
. TRBJ1-3 TRBV12-3/TRBV12-4 . TGTGCCAGCAGTACAGGAAACACCATATATTTT CASSTGNTIYF
. TRBJ2-7 TRBV27 once TGTGCCAGCAGTTTCCAGGGTGACTACGAGCAGTACTTC CASSFQGDYEQYF
TRBD1 TRBJ2-5 TRBV3-1/TRBV3-2 . TGTGCCAGCAGCGACAGGGGGTACCAAGAGACCCAGTACTTC CASSDRGYQETQYF
TRBD1 TRBJ1-6 TRBV14 . TGTGCCAGCAGCCAAGGGGACAGGAGCTCCTATAATTCACCCCTCCACTTT CASSQGDRSSYNSPLHF
. TRBJ2-3 TRBV5-1 . TGCGCCAGCAGCTTGGGTGGGAGACCTAGCACAGATACGCAGTATTTT CASSLGGRPSTDTQYF
TRBD2 TRBJ2-7 TRBV3-1/TRBV3-2 . TGTGCCAGCAGCCAAGACGGGCTAGCGGGGGGTTACGAGCAGTACTTC CASSQDGLAGGYEQYF
. TRBJ2-1 TRBV18 . TGTGCCAGCTCACCACCTGGGGCTTCCTACAATGAGCAGTTCTTC CASSPPGASYNEQFF
TRBD1 TRBJ2-3 TRBV7-3 . TGTGCCAGCAGCTTAGGTGGGACAGGGTTCACAGATACGCAGTATTTT CASSLGGTGFTDTQYF
. TRBJ1-5 TRBV20-1 . TGCAGTGCTAGTCGCAGCAATCAGCCCCAGCATTTT CSASRSNQPQHF
TRBD1 TRBJ1-4 TRBV2 . TGTGCCAGTAGACAGGGGGTGAATGAAAAACTGTTTTTT CASRQGVNEKLFF
TRBD1 TRBJ1-4 TRBV18 . TGTGCCAGCTCCACGGGACAGGTTTTTAATGAAAAACTGTTTTTT CASSTGQVFNEKLFF
TRBD1 TRBJ2-1 TRBV5-1 once TGCGCCAGCAGCGGCGGACAGGCCCCGTACAATGAGCAGTTCTTC CASSGGQAPYNEQFF
TRBD2 TRBJ2-5 TRBV7-9 . TGTGCCAGCAGCTCCACTAGCGGCCAAGAGACCCAGTACTTC CASSSTSGQETQYF
TRBD1 TRBJ1-1 TRBV15 once TGTGCCACCAGCAGTGGGAGATACGAGGGACAGGGGAACACTGAAGCTTTCTTT CATSSGRYEGQGNTEAFF
TRBD1 TRBJ2-7 TRBV5-6 . TGTGCCAGCAGCTTGCCCGGGGACAGGGCGGACGAGCAGTACTTC CASSLPGDRADEQYF
TRBD1 TRBJ1-1 TRBV5-4 . TGTGCCAGCAGCCGGGACAGGGGCCTAGCTTTCTTT CASSRDRGLAFF
TRBD2 TRBJ2-3 TRBV27 . TGTGCCAGCAGCCTCCGGGAGGGCCTAACAGATACGCAGTATTTT CASSLREGLTDTQYF
. TRBJ1-1 TRBV7-2 . TGTGCCAGCAGCTTAGCAGGGGCGAACACTGAAGCTTTCTTT CASSLAGANTEAFF
TRBD1 TRBJ1-1 TRBV28 once TGTGCACCGACAGGGGGCACTGAAGCTTTCTTT CAPTGGTEAFF
. TRBJ2-2 TRBV6-2/TRBV6-3 once TGTGCCAGCAGTTACGAGGGGGCGAACACCGGGGAGCTGTTTTTT CASSYEGANTGELFF
TRBD2 TRBJ2-1 TRBV27 . TGTGCCAGCAGTTTAAGGGGCGGGAGAGGTTATGAGCAGTTCTTC CASSLRGGRGYEQFF
. TRBJ1-4 TRBV27 . TGTGCCAGCAGTAGGCAGAGGGATGAAAAACTGTTTTTT CASSRQRDEKLFF
. TRBJ2-1 TRBV12-3/TRBV12-4 . TGTGCCAGCAGCCTAGGACTAAATGAGCAGTTCTTC CASSLGLNEQFF
. TRBJ1-6 TRBV7-9 . TGTGCCAGCAGCTTGTCACAGGGTCCCAATTCACCCCTCCACTTT CASSLSQGPNSPLHF
. TRBJ1-3 TRBV7-2 . TGTGCCAGCAGCTTGCAGGGTATAGACACCATATATTTT CASSLQGIDTIYF
. TRBJ2-7 TRBV27 . TGTGCCAGCAGAGGGACCTCGGCCTACGAGCAGTACTTC CASRGTSAYEQYF
TRBD1 TRBJ1-4 TRBV5-8 . TGTGCCAGCAGCTGGGGGACAGGGAATGAAAAACTGTTTTTT CASSWGTGNEKLFF
TRBD2 TRBJ2-3 TRBV27 . TGTGCCAGCAGTTTATCGGGACTAGCGGGAATATTAGTCCCTAGCACAGATACGCAGTATTTT CASSLSGLAGILVPSTDTQYF
. TRBJ2-1 TRBV2 . TGTGCCAGCAGTGTGGAAGTCCGCTCCTACAATGAGCAGTTCTTC CASSVEVRSYNEQFF
. TRBJ1-1 TRBV5-1 . TGCGCCAGCAGCCAGACGGGGCCGAACACTGAAGCTTTCTTT CASSQTGPNTEAFF
TRBD1 TRBJ1-5 TRBV6-4 . TGTGCCAGCAGTGACTCGAGTAGCCAGACAGGGGGCTATCAGCCCCAGCATTTT CASSDSSSQTGGYQPQHF
. TRBJ2-2 TRBV5-1 . TGCGCCAGCAGCTTGACGGGGAGGACCCCCACCGGGGAGCTGTTTTTT CASSLTGRTPTGELFF
TRBD2 TRBJ2-7 TRBV7-9 . TGTGCCAGCAGCACAGGGACTAGCGGGGCCTACGAGCAGTACTTC CASSTGTSGAYEQYF
. TRBJ2-7 TRBV27 . TGTGCCAGCAGTCGCTTGGGGCCCTACGAGCAGTACTTC CASSRLGPYEQYF